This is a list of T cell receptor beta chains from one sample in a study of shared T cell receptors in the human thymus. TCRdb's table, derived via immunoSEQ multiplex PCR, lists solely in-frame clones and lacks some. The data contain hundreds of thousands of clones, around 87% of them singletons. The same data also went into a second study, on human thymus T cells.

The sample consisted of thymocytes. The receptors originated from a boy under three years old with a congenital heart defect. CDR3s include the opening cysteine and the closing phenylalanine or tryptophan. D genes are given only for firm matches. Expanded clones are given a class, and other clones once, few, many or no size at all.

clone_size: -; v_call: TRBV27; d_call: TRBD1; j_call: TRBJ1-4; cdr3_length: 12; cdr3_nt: TGTGCCAGCAGAGGGGGCAATGAAAAACTGTTTTTT; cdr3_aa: CASRGGNEKLFF
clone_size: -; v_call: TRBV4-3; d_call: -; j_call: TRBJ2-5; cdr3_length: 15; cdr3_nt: TGCGCCAGCAGCCTAGGTGAGGGCGGCCAAGAGACCCAGTACTTC; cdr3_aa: CASSLGEGGQETQYF
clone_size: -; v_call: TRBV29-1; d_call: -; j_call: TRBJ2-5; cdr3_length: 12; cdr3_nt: TGCAGCGTTGAAGCACTTTTAGAGACCCAGTACTTC; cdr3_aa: CSVEALLETQYF
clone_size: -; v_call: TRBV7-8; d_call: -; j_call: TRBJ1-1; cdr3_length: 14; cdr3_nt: TGTGCCAGCAGCTTTGGGCCCGGGAGCACTGAAGCTTTCTTT; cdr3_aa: CASSFGPGSTEAFF
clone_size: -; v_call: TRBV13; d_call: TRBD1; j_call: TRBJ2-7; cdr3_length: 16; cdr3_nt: TGTGCCAGCAGCGCTCGAGGCCGACAGGGAAACTACGAGCAGTACTTC; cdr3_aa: CASSARGRQGNYEQYF
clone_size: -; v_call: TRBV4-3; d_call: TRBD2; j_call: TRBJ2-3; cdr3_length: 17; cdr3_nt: TGCGCCAGCAGCCAAGAGATTCCTGCGGGGGGAGCAGATACGCAGTATTTT; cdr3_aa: CASSQEIPAGGADTQYF
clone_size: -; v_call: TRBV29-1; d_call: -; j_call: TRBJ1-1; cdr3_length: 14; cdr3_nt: TGCAGCGTTGAAGGGACGGACAGGAACACTGAAGCTTTCTTT; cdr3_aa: CSVEGTDRNTEAFF
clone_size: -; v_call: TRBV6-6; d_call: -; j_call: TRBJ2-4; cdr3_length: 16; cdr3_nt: TGTGCCAGCCGGTCCCCAAGCAAAGAGGACAAAAGCATTCAGTACTTC; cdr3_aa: CASRSPSKEDKSIQYF
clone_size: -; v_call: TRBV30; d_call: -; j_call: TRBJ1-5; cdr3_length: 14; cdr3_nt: TGTGCCTGGAGTGACCGGTATAGCAATCAGCCCCAGCATTTT; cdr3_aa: CAWSDRYSNQPQHF
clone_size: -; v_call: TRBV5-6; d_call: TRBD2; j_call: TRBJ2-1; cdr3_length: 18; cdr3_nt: TGTGCCAGCAGCTTGGGGGGACTAGCGGGAGGGCCATACAATGAGCAGTTCTTC; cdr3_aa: CASSLGGLAGGPYNEQFF
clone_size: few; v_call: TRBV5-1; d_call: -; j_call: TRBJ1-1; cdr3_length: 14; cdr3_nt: TGCGCCAGCAGATTGGATCAGGGGCGGGCCGAAGCTTTCTTT; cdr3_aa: CASRLDQGRAEAFF
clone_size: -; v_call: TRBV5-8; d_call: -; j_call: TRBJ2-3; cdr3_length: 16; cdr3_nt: TGTGCCAGCAGCTCCTCAGGTTCAAAAAACACAGATACGCAGTATTTT; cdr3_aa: CASSSSGSKNTDTQYF
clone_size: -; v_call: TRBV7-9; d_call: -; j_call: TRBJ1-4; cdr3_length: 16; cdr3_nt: TGTGCCAGCAGCTTAGTGGCCGTCGCAACTAATGAAAAACTGTTTTTT; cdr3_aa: CASSLVAVATNEKLFF
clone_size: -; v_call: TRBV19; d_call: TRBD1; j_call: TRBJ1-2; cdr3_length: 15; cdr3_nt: TGTGCCAGTAGTCCTGGGACAGCAGCTAACTATGGCTACACCTTC; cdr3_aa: CASSPGTAANYGYTF
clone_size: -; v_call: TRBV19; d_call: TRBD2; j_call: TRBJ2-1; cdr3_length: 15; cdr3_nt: TGTGCCAGCCTAGCTAGCGGGACTTCCTACAATGAGCAGTTCTTC; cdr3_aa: CASLASGTSYNEQFF